The 21 T cell receptor beta chains below come from one sample, sequenced in a study of T cells in Graves' hyperthyroidism and ophthalmopathy (dated 2019 in TCRdb). Libraries came from multiplex PCR. The reads were generated on an Illumina HiSeq 2000. The TCR beta CDR3 regions were amplified from the RNA transcripts. The TCR CDR3 was subjected to a first round of RT-PCR using the HTBI primer set and the Qiagen OneStep RT-PCR kit. Clones were called with MiXCR by TCRdb after fastp trimmed the public reads at Q25, and only in-frame beta chains were retained. Each entry merges the rows of one CDR3 protein and shows their most common DNA and genes. The sample table shows 85,000 to 110,000 distinct CDR3 sequences, and about 50% are seen once. The top ten hold approximately 24% of the sample. Sequences were obtained from blood. The receptors were sampled from a man in his forties with Graves' hyperthyroidism.

This clonotype was seen a few times. Since a much larger clone is just one base distant, this may be a read error. The chain couples TRBV20-1 to TRBJ1-1, with D possibly being TRBD1 (5 bases). The germline gives CDR1 DFQATT, CDR2 SNEGSKA (reference sequence). The CDR3 has 15 amino acids. The CDR3, as DNA: TGCAATGCTAGAGATCCCACAGGCCCGAACACTGAAGCTTTCTTT. It yields the protein CNARDPTGPNTEAFF.

This clonotype was observed many times. The J gene is TRBJ2-1, the V gene TRBV7-9; 9 nucleotides match TRBD2. The trim removed 5 bases at V and 0 bases at J, leaving 5 bases unmatched. Germline V gene lookup returns CDR1 SEHNR and CDR2 FQNEAQ (reference sequence). The CDR3 is 16 residues long. The CDR3: CASSPAGGSSYNEQFF. DNA for the CDR3: TGTGCCAGCAGCCCCGCGGGAGGGAGCTCCTACAATGAGCAGTTCTTC.

As regards this clonotype: Since no conserved phenylalanine or tryptophan closes the CDR3, a read error is the likely cause. The DNA is omitted, as the CDR3 cannot be located on it reliably, and the CDR3 follows TCRdb's listing. The chain combines TRBV5-1 with TRBJ2-2. Germline V CDR1 and CDR2: SGHRS, YFSETQ. The CDR3 is made up of 8 amino acids, end residues included. The CDR3 sequence is CASSLAGS.

This clonotype was picked up many times. The genes are TRBV2 and TRBJ2-3; a possible D gene is TRBD2 (5 bases). V gave up 7 bases and J gave up 6 bases, with 20 bases separating them. CDR3 length equals 15 residues. Germline V gene sequence: CDR1 SNHLY, CDR2 FYNNEI. The DNA for the CDR3 is TGTGCCAGCATACTCGGCGGGCCCCCGGACGATACGCAGTATTTT. Translation: CASILGGPPDDTQYF.

The chain uses TRBV7-6 and TRBJ1-4; 9 bases are a match to TRBD1. After removal of 4 bases from V and 15 bases from J, the junction contained 15 bases not matched to a gene. CDR3 size: 15 residues. CDR1 and CDR2 (germline): SGHVS, FNYEAQ. CDR3 DNA: TGTGCCAGCAGCTACGGGACAGGGACGACGACCGGAATGTTTTTT. Protein: CASSYGTGTTTGMFF.

With regard to this clonotype: The junction does not match germline at one end; this may be a read error. The rearrangement joins TRBV7-9 to TRBJ2-2; TRBD2 agrees at 8 bases. Germline CDR1 is SEHNR and CDR2 is FQNEAQ (reference sequence). The CDR3 has 17 amino acids. CDR3: CASSQDPGRAITGELFF. The CDR3 bases are TGCGCCAGCAGCCAAGATCCCGGGAGGGCCATCACCGGGGAGCTGTTTTTT.

This clonotype came up many times. The rearrangement links TRBV6-6 to TRBJ1-4, with D uncertain. The CDR3 is 13 amino acids. Germline V gene sequence: CDR1 MNHNY, CDR2 SVGAGI (reference sequence). The V end lost 6 bases, the J end lost 7 bases, and 12 bases lay between the germline ends. CDR3 DNA sequence: TGTGCCAGCAGCTCAGCCTATGGTGAAAAACTGTTTTTT. Translated, it gives CASSSAYGEKLFF.

In its sample, this clonotype was seen once. This chain joins TRBV5-4 and TRBJ1-6, with D hard to call. In germline, CDR1 is SGHNT, CDR2 YYREEE (reference sequence). This CDR3 contains 14 residues. Trimming shortened V by 0 bases and J by 10 bases, and 11 bases separated the two germline ends. The CDR3 region has the DNA TGTGCCAGCAGCTTGGCTGGGGAAGGCTCACCCCTCCACTTT. Its protein is CASSLAGEGSPLHF. The entire variable domain, with the rest obtained from reference TRBV5-4 and TRBJ1-6, is as follows: ETGVTQSPTHLIKTRGQQVTLRCSSQSGHNTVSWYQQALGQGPQFIFQYYREEENGRGNFPPRFSGLQFPNYSSELNVNALELDDSALYLCASSLAGEGSPLHFGNGTRLTVT.

This clonotype was counted ten times or more. V is TRBV6-5 and J is TRBJ2-1; TRBD2 matches at 8 bases. The germline CDR1 and CDR2 sequences are MNHEY and SVGAGI. There are 15 residues in the CDR3. V lost 4 bases, J lost 0 bases, and 2 bases stayed unmatched. CDR3 in amino acids: CASSFREGSYNEQFF. The CDR3 DNA sequence: TGTGCCAGCAGTTTCCGGGAGGGCTCCTACAATGAGCAGTTCTTC.

The table lists this clonotype with a few counts. Being one base from a much bigger clone, this may be a read error. The missing conserved phenylalanine or tryptophan at the end of this CDR3 makes a read error likely. This chain connects TRBV7-3 to TRBJ2-6; D remains unclear. V was pared by 9 bases and J by 4 bases, with 10 bases between. Germline V lookup: CDR1 SGHTA, CDR2 FQGTGA. This CDR3 comprises 13 residues. The CDR3 sequence: CASSSSGANVLTS. CDR3 sequence (DNA): TGTGCCAGTTCTTCCTCGGGGGCCAACGTCCTGACTTCC.

V gene TRBV2 combines with J gene TRBJ2-7, with no clear D. The germline V gene encodes CDR1 SNHLY and CDR2 FYNNEI. This CDR3 contains 11 residues. V lost 5 bases, J lost 5 bases, and 7 bases lay in between. DNA for the CDR3: TGTGCCAGCAGTCTAGTGGACGAGCAGTACTTC. Translation gives CASSLVDEQYF.

This clonotype was recorded at least ten times. The chain recombines TRBV7-3 with TRBJ2-1; 12 bases are shared with TRBD2. This CDR3 has 16 amino acids. Germline lookup yields CDR1 SGHTA and CDR2 FQGTGA. The V gene end was trimmed by 3 bases and the J gene end by 5 bases; junction bases not matched to a gene: 5. The CDR3 DNA sequence: TGTGCCAGCAGCTTTCTAGCGGGGGGGCGAAACAATGAGCAGTTCTTC. Its protein is CASSFLAGGRNNEQFF.

Worth noting for this clonotype: At one end the junction does not follow the germline gene, possibly because of a read error. The rearrangement links TRBV19 to TRBJ1-5, with no clear D. The CDR3 length is 14 residues. Looked up from germline, CDR1 is LNHDA and CDR2 is SQIVND (reference sequence). The CDR3 loop is CASSKLVLNQPQHF. In DNA, the CDR3 is TGTGCTAGTAGCAAACTCGTCCTTAATCAGCCCCAGCATTTT.

The sample holds one count of this clonotype. This chain joins TRBV2 and TRBJ2-2; 10 positions match TRBD1. The CDR3 has 16 amino acids. Germline V gives CDR1 SNHLY, CDR2 FYNNEI. With V trimmed by 4 bases and J by 1 base, 3 bases remained unmatched. The chain's CDR3 is CASSVGTGVNTGELFF. DNA of the CDR3: TGTGCCAGCAGTGTGGGGACAGGGGTGAACACCGGGGAGCTGTTTTTT.

This clonotype has ten or more counts. J is TRBJ1-4 and V is TRBV6-1; 9 nucleotides line up with TRBD1. Germline CDR1 and CDR2: MNHNS and SASEGT. Trimming at V came to 3 bases and at J to 8 bases, leaving 4 bases not matched to a gene. The CDR3 has 14 amino acids. The CDR3 is CASSDRQGGEKLFF. The CDR3 DNA follows: TGTGCCAGCAGTGACAGACAGGGGGGGGAAAAACTGTTTTTT.

This clonotype was seen only once. The chain is built from TRBV9 and TRBJ1-2, with TRBD1 matching 7 bases. The CDR3 consists of 15 residues. In germline, CDR1 is SGDLS, CDR2 YYNGEE. Losses at the gene ends were 4 bases for V and 5 bases for J; bases not matched to a gene: 11. CDR3 bases: TGTGCCAGCAGCACGGGACAGATGAGTAGGTATGGCTACACCTTC. The encoded protein is CASSTGQMSRYGYTF.

J is TRBJ2-5 and V is TRBV6-2 or TRBV6-3, with 7 positions matching TRBD2. The V gene end was trimmed by 2 bases and the J gene end by 3 bases; junction bases not matched to a gene: 12. The CDR3 totals 17 residues. CDR1 and CDR2 from the germline V gene are MNHEY and SVGEGT. In nucleotides, the CDR3 is TGTGCCAGCAGTTACGCGGGCTGGGGGGGGTCGAAAGAGACCCAGTACTTC. Residues: CASSYAGWGGSKETQYF.

The chain combines TRBV10-1 with TRBJ2-7; 9 bases are a match to TRBD2. There are 15 residues in the CDR3. J lost 6 bases, V lost 2 bases, and 8 bases had no gene match. Germline CDR1 reads WNHNN; CDR2 reads SYGVQD (reference sequence). The CDR3 coding sequence is TGCGCCAGCAGTGAGAGACTAGCGGCACGGCGCGAGCAGTACTTC. Amino acid sequence: CASSERLAARREQYF.

This clonotype was picked up many times. The genes are TRBV5-4 and TRBJ1-1; D is undetermined. The length of the CDR3 is 14 residues. CDR1 SGHNT and CDR2 YYREEE come from the germline V gene (reference sequence). The V gene lost 5 bases and the J gene lost 5 bases, with 16 bases spanning the gap. In nucleotides, the CDR3 is TGTGCCAGCAGTCTCTCCAACGCGGGGACTGAAGCTTTCTTT. This gives the protein CASSLSNAGTEAFF.

This sequence joins TRBV20-1 and TRBJ1-5; D unclear. Per germline, CDR1 DFQATT and CDR2 SNEGSKA (reference sequence). The CDR3 runs 14 residues. Trimming took off 6 bases at V and 4 bases at J, with 16 bases between the two ends. The CDR3: CSAGHRRPNQPQHF. In DNA form, the CDR3 reads TGCAGTGCAGGGCACCGGAGGCCAAATCAGCCCCAGCATTTT.

Ten or more counts support this clonotype. This rearrangement joins TRBV4-1 to TRBJ2-7; no reliable D call. The CDR3 has 13 residues. Trimming removed 4 bases at V and 2 bases at J, with 9 bases between. From germline, CDR1 is MGHRA and CDR2 YSYEKL. In DNA form, the CDR3 reads TGCGCCAGCAGCCCCCCCGCAACCTACGAGCAGTACTTC. This sequence encodes CASSPPATYEQYF.